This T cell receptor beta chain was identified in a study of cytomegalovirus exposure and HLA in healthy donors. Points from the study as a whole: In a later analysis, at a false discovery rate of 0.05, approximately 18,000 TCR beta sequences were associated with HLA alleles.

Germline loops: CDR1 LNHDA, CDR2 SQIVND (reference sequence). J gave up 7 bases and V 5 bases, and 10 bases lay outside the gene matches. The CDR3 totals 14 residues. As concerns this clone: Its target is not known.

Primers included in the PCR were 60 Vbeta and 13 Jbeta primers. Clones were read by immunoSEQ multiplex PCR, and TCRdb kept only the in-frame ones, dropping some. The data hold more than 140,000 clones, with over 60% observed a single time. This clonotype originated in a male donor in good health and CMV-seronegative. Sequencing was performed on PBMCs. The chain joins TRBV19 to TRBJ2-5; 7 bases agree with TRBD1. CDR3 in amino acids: CASSPRQGQATQYF. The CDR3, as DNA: TGTGCCAGTAGTCCGAGACAGGGTCAGGCGACCCAGTACTTC.